Shown below are 19 T cell receptor beta chains from a single sample sequenced in a study of T cell responses to AZD1222 COVID-19 vaccine. The assay was immunoSEQ multiplex PCR, and TCRdb's table has in-frame clones only and misses some. The sample has approximately 68,000 clones; around 89% are singletons. Specimen: peripheral blood, collected 28 days after the second dose of the MenACWY control vaccine. The receptors were gathered from an adult who received the MenACWY meningococcal vaccine as a control.

The chain employs TRBV2 and TRBJ1-4, with 9 bases identical to TRBD1. CDR1 and CDR2 (germline): SNHLY, FYNNEI. There are 12 residues in the CDR3. V lost 10 bases, J lost 9 bases, and 6 bases stayed unmatched. The chain's CDR3 is CATGTGSKKLFF. CDR3 bases: TGTGCCACCGGGACAGGGTCTAAAAAACTGTTTTTT.

J is TRBJ2-7 and V is TRBV3-1 (or the pseudogene TRBV3-2); the match to TRBD2 covers 7 bases. Germline CDR1 reads LGHDT; CDR2 reads YNNKEL (reference sequence). With V trimmed by 3 bases and J by 2 bases, 4 bases remained unmatched. The CDR3 is 14 amino acids. The DNA for the CDR3 is TGTGCCAGCAGCCAGGCTAGCGGCACCTACGAGCAGTACTTC. The encoded protein is CASSQASGTYEQYF.

This chain joins TRBV3-1 (or the pseudogene TRBV3-2) and TRBJ1-1; D ambiguous. The germline CDR1 and CDR2 sequences are LGHDT and YNNKEL (reference sequence). The CDR3 is made up of 13 amino acids. Trimming shortened V by 5 bases and J by 1 base, and 8 bases separated the two germline ends. This chain's CDR3 is CASSGRKNTEAFF. The CDR3 bases are TGTGCCAGCAGCGGCCGTAAGAACACTGAAGCTTTCTTT.

This chain joins TRBV10-1 and TRBJ2-7; tentative D call: TRBD1 (7 bases). The CDR3 length is 13 residues. Per germline, CDR1 WNHNN and CDR2 SYGVQD (reference sequence). CDR3 protein: CGNNGRGAYEQYF. In nucleotides, the CDR3 is TGCGGAAATAATGGCAGGGGGGCCTACGAGCAGTACTTC.

The rearrangement joins TRBV28 to TRBJ1-5, with D hard to call. The V end was cut by 8 bases, the J end by 0 bases, with 5 bases between. The CDR3 runs 12 residues. CDR1 and CDR2 (germline): MDHEN, SYDVKM. The CDR3, as DNA: TGTGCCAGCGCCAATAGCAATCAGCCCCAGCATTTT. Translated, it gives CASANSNQPQHF.

V gene TRBV6-5 combines with J gene TRBJ2-7; TRBD2 might be the D (5 bases). Germline V CDR1 and CDR2: MNHEY, SVGAGI. The CDR3 is 15 amino acids. Trimming stripped 0 bases from V and 3 bases from J, with 12 bases between. The CDR3 loop reads CASSYSILAVYEQYF. The CDR3 nucleotides are TGTGCCAGCAGTTACTCGATTCTAGCCGTCTACGAGCAGTACTTC.

J is TRBJ1-1 and V is TRBV5-4; possible D gene TRBD1, 5 bases. CDR1 is SGHNT and CDR2 is YYREEE in the germline V gene (reference sequence). The V end was cut by 0 bases, the J end by 0 bases, with 9 bases between. The CDR3 consists of 15 residues. In DNA form, the CDR3 reads TGTGCCAGCAGCTTGGCCGCAGGGTTGAACACTGAAGCTTTCTTT. Translation: CASSLAAGLNTEAFF.

The V gene is TRBV27, the J gene TRBJ1-1; no reliable D call. CDR1 and CDR2 (germline): MNHEY, SMNVEV (reference sequence). The CDR3 consists of 15 residues. Trimming left V 7 bases short and J 3 bases short, with 18 bases between. CDR3 loop: CASTSGPSWDTEAFF. The CDR3 bases are TGTGCCAGCACCTCTGGACCCTCCTGGGACACTGAAGCTTTCTTT.

V usage is TRBV30 and J usage is TRBJ1-6; 7 bases align to TRBD1. The CDR3 totals 13 residues. From germline, CDR1 is GTSNPN and CDR2 SVGIG (reference sequence). The junction had 2 bases not matched to a gene; V was cut back by 0 bases and J by 9 bases. This CDR3 reads CAWSVGGGSPLHF. In DNA form, the CDR3 reads TGTGCCTGGAGTGTAGGGGGCGGTTCACCCCTCCACTTT. The full variable domain, completed using reference TRBV30 and TRBJ1-6, is SQTIHQWPATLVQPVGSPLSLECTVEGTSNPNLYWYRQAAGRGLQLLFYSVGIGQISSEVPQNLSASRPQDRQFILSSKKLLLSDSGFYLCAWSVGGGSPLHFGNGTRLTVT.

The rearrangement uses TRBV11-3 and TRBJ2-7, with a weak D call TRBD2 (6 bases). Germline V gene lookup returns CDR1 SGHNT and CDR2 YENEEA. This CDR3 spans 13 amino acids. The V end lost 3 bases, the J end lost 5 bases, and 11 bases lay between the germline ends. The CDR3 nucleotides are TGTGCCAGCAGCTTGCTGGCGGGGAACGAGCAGTACTTC. It yields the protein CASSLLAGNEQYF.

This clone was seen more than once but under ten times. This chain uses TRBV25-1 with TRBJ1-1; D gene ambiguous. Germline CDR1 and CDR2: MGHDK and SYGVNS. Trimming cost V 8 bases and J 4 bases, with 11 bases left between them. The CDR3 has 12 residues. The CDR3, as DNA: TGTGCCAGCGTCCGGGGTAGCACTGAAGCTTTCTTT. This codes for CASVRGSTEAFF.

This rearrangement joins TRBV7-2 to TRBJ2-7, with TRBD2 identical over 7 bases. Germline values: CDR1 SGHTA, CDR2 FQGNSA. V shed 8 bases and J 6 bases; nucleotides not matched to a gene: 13. The CDR3 runs 14 residues. The CDR3 bases are TGTGCCAGCCAGCGTGGCGGGAGAAGCTCCGAGCAGTACTTC. The encoded protein is CASQRGGRSSEQYF.

The CDR3 nucleotides read TGTGCCAGCAGTTTTCGGCCGACAGGGGGGGCCTCTGAAGCTTTCTTT. It translates to CASSFRPTGGASEAFF. V gene TRBV27 combines with J gene TRBJ1-1, with 9 bases identical to TRBD1. Germline V gives CDR1 MNHEY, CDR2 SMNVEV (reference sequence). The V gene end was trimmed by 3 bases and the J gene end by 6 bases; junction bases not matched to a gene: 11. The CDR3 totals 16 residues.

V is TRBV6-5 and J is TRBJ1-2, with D possibly TRBD1 on 5 matching bases. The V and J ends lost 6 bases and 7 bases respectively, with 15 bases between them. Germline values: CDR1 MNHEY, CDR2 SVGAGI. The CDR3 runs 13 residues. Here the CDR3 reads CASSLDSVSGYTF. The CDR3 DNA reads TGTGCCAGCAGCCTCGACAGTGTCAGTGGCTACACCTTC.

The CDR3 spells CASSLVESGGPYEQYF. The DNA of the CDR3 is TGTGCCAGCAGCTTAGTTGAATCGGGGGGGCCCTACGAGCAGTACTTC. J is TRBJ2-7 and V is TRBV11-3; 8 bases fit TRBD2. The CDR3 is 16 amino acids. The V and J ends lost 1 base and 2 bases, in that order; junction bases with no gene match: 7. From germline, CDR1 is SGHNT and CDR2 YENEEA.

V is TRBV4-1 and J is TRBJ2-7, with D possibly being TRBD1 or TRBD2 (6 bases each). This CDR3 comprises 17 residues. Germline V lookup: CDR1 MGHRA, CDR2 YSYEKL. The V end lost 4 bases, the J end lost 0 bases, and 19 bases lay between the germline ends. The CDR3 loop is CASSRDNSGYSSYEQYF. The CDR3 region has the DNA TGCGCCAGCAGCCGGGACAACAGCGGGTACAGCTCCTACGAGCAGTACTTC.

The V gene is TRBV24-1, the J gene TRBJ2-3; 10 positions agree with TRBD2. Germline V gives CDR1 KGHDR, CDR2 SFDVKD. The CDR3 runs 13 residues. Trimming cost V 6 bases and J 6 bases; bases outside gene matches: 2. The CDR3 sequence is CATSLAGADTQYF. CDR3 DNA: TGTGCCACCAGTCTAGCGGGGGCCGATACGCAGTATTTT.

The V call is TRBV5-5, the J call TRBJ2-5; no clear D. CDR3 size: 11 residues. Between the trimmed V and J ends, which lost 10 bases and 5 bases, there was a span of 12 bases. The germline V gene has CDR1 SGHKS and CDR2 YYEKEE (reference sequence). CDR3 sequence reads: CADKGWETQYF. In nucleotides, the CDR3 is TGTGCCGACAAAGGGTGGGAGACCCAGTACTTC.

The CDR3 protein is CASTERSYTHEQFF. For the CDR3, the DNA is TGTGCCAGCACCGAGCGTAGTTATACTCATGAGCAGTTCTTC. The chain links TRBV9 to TRBJ2-1; D gene ambiguous. The CDR3 extends over 14 amino acids. Trimming stripped 6 bases from V and 8 bases from J, with 18 bases between. Germline V gene data show CDR1 as SGDLS and CDR2 as YYNGEE.